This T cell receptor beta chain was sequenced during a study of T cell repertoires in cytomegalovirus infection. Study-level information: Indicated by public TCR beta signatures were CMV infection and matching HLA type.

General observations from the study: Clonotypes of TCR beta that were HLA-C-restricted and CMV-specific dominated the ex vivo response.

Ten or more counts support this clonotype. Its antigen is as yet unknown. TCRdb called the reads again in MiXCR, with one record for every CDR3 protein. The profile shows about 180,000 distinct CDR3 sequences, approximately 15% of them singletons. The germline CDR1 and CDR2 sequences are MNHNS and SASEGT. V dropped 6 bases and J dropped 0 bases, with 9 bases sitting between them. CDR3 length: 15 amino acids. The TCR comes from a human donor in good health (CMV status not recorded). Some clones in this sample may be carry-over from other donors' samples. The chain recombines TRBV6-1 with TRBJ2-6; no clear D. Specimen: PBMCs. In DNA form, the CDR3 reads TGTGCCAGCAGCCGCGACGGCTCTGGGGCCAACGTCCTGACTTTC. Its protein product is CASSRDGSGANVLTF.